This TCR beta chain appears in the sequencing data of a study of blood T cell repertoires in COVID-19. The method was immunoSEQ multiplex PCR; TCRdb's version includes in-frame clones alone and lacks a portion of them. Of around 130,000 clones in the sample, approximately 85% are singletons; the top ten hold 4.3%. Only a few counts were recorded for this clone. The source is a human donor in a cohort sampled during active COVID-19. The sequencing input was peripheral blood.

In DNA form, the CDR3 reads TGCGCCAGCAGCCAAGACGGGGTTCGGGGTCGGGAAGCTTTCTTT. Translating it yields CASSQDGVRGREAFF. This sequence joins TRBV4-1 and TRBJ1-1; no clear D. Germline-derived CDR1 and CDR2 are MGHRA and YSYEKL. The V end was cut by 0 bases, the J end by 8 bases, with 16 bases between. The CDR3 runs to 15 residues.